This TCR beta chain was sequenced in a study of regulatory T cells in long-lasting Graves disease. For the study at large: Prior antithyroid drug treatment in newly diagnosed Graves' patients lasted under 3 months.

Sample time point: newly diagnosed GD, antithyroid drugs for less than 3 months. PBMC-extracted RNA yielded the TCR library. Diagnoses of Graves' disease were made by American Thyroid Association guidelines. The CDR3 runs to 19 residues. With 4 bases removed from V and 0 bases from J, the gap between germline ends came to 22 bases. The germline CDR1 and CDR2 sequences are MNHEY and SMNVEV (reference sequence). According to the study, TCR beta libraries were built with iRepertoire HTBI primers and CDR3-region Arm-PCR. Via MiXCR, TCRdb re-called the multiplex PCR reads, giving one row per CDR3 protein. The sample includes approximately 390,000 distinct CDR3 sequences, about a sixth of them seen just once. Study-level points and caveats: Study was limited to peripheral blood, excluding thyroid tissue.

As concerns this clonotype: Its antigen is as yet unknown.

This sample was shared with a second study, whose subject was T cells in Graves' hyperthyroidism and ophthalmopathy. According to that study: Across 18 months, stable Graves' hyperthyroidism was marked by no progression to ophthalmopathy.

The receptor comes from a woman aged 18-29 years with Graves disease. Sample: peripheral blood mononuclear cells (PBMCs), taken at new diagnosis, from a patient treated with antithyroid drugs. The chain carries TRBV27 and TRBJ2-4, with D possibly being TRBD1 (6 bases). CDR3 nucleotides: TGTGCCAGCAGTTACGGACAGACAAGAGCCACTATAGCCAAAAACATTCAGTACTTC. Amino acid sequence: CASSYGQTRATIAKNIQYF.